The 32 T cell receptor beta chains given below trace back to one sample, sequenced in a study of kidney transplant recipient with SARS-CoV-2 infection. MiXCR, run by TCRdb on the reads, gives a single entry per CDR3 protein. The sample records 250,000 or so distinct CDR3 sequences, 25% to 30% being singletons. The specimen comprised a blood sample, sampled at baseline and on approximately day 120 from a kidney transplant recipient. The receptors derive from a male patient aged 25-45 years who had COVID-19 and was a kidney transplant recipient. Some T cells may be provided by the graft donor.

About this clonotype: A much larger clonotype is one base distant, so this may be a read error. The chain joins TRBV19 to TRBJ1-1; D gene uncertain. Germline CDR1 LNHDA, CDR2 SQIVND (reference sequence). CDR3 length: 13 amino acids. The CDR3 is CANSRLGVHEAFF. The DNA for the CDR3 is TGTGCCAATAGTCGACTCGGGGTACATGAAGCTTTCTTT.

This clonotype has a count of ten or more. The chain uses TRBV12-3 or TRBV12-4 and TRBJ1-2, with D uncertain. The ends were cut back, 4 bases at V and 4 bases at J, with 22 bases in the middle. There are 17 residues in the CDR3. The chain's CDR3 is CASSYEVSFRKTYGYTF. CDR3 coding DNA: TGTGCCAGCAGTTATGAAGTCAGCTTCCGAAAGACCTATGGCTACACCTTC.

The sample holds many counts of this clonotype. This chain connects TRBV11-2 to TRBJ1-2; the D is unclear. Germline CDR1 and CDR2: SGHAT and FQNNGV. CDR3 length: 17 residues. The ends were cut back, 5 bases at V and 4 bases at J, with 23 bases in the middle. CDR3: CASSLHETSRKTYGYTF. CDR3 DNA: TGTGCCAGCAGCCTGCATGAAACAAGCAGAAAGACCTATGGCTACACCTTC.

This clonotype came up a few times. The rearrangement uses TRBV29-1 and TRBJ2-1; TRBD1 or TRBD2 may be the D gene (5 bases each). The V gene's germline CDR1 is SQVTM and CDR2 ANQGSEA. The CDR3 runs 9 residues. The V gene lost 8 bases and the J gene lost 7 bases, with 6 bases spanning the gap. CDR3 nucleotides: TGCAGCTGGGGGAATGAGCAGTTCTTC. This sequence encodes CSWGNEQFF.

The J gene is TRBJ1-2, the V gene TRBV5-4; no firm D call. CDR3 size: 16 residues. The V end was cut by 6 bases, the J end by 4 bases, with 22 bases between. CDR1 is SGHNT, CDR2 YYREEE, per germline (reference sequence). CDR3 DNA sequence: TGTGCCAGCACAAAATACGTACCAGGAAAGACCTATGGCTACACCTTC. Translated, it gives CASTKYVPGKTYGYTF. Based on the CDR3 plus reference TRBV5-4 and TRBJ1-2, the full variable domain is ETGVTQSPTHLIKTRGQQVTLRCSSQSGHNTVSWYQQALGQGPQFIFQYYREEENGRGNFPPRFSGLQFPNYSSELNVNALELDDSALYLCASTKYVPGKTYGYTFGSGTRLTVV.

There are a few counts of this clonotype. This chain links TRBV27 with TRBJ2-1; TRBD2 might be the D (5 bases). The CDR3 spans 17 residues. CDR1 and CDR2 (germline): MNHEY, SMNVEV (reference sequence). V was shortened by 9 bases and J by 0 bases, with 21 bases between the two germline ends. In DNA form, the CDR3 reads TGTGCCAGAAAATACCCACTAGGTATTAACTCCTACAATGAGCAGTTCTTC. It specifies CARKYPLGINSYNEQFF.

This clonotype was picked up many times. The genes are TRBV3-1 and TRBJ1-3; TRBD1 might be the D (5 bases). Germline CDR1 is LGHDT and CDR2 is YNNKEL (reference sequence). This CDR3 spans 13 amino acids. V lost 6 bases and J lost 5, with 11 bases in between. The CDR3 DNA reads TGTGCCAGCAGTTACGGGACCCGAAACACCATATATTTT. This codes for CASSYGTRNTIYF.

With respect to this clonotype: This may come from a read error, since a much larger clone is one base off. The chain has TRBV6-5 and TRBJ1-2; TRBD1 aligns across 7 bases. This CDR3 spans 16 amino acids. Unmatched junction bases numbered 8, after V lost 0 bases and J lost 4 bases. Per germline, CDR1 MNHEY and CDR2 SVGAGI. CDR3 DNA: TGTGCCAGCAGTTACTCTAGACAGGGAGATTCCTATGGCTACACCTTC. The encoded protein is CASSYSRQGDSYGYTF.

A single count supports this clonotype. With a much larger clone just one base away, this may be a read error. The rearrangement links TRBV20-1 to TRBJ1-1; D is unresolved. Germline assignment: CDR1 DFQATT and CDR2 SNEGSKA (reference sequence). The CDR3 sequence is 13 residues long. The CDR3 DNA reads TGCAGTGTCCGCGGGCGGTGGAACACTGTAGCTTTCTTT. Amino acid sequence: CSVRGRWNTVAFF.

In this sample, this clonotype turned up many times. The chain employs TRBV4-3 and TRBJ1-6; no firm D call. CDR1 is LGHNA and CDR2 is YSLEER in the germline V gene. The CDR3 loop spans 12 amino acids. Deletions cut 0 bases from V and 10 bases from J, with 4 bases between. The DNA of the CDR3 is TGCGCCAGCAGCCAAGAAAGGTCACCCCTCCACTTT. It is translated as CASSQERSPLHF.

This clonotype appeared once. A clone one base away is much larger, so this may be a read error. The rearrangement uses TRBV10-3 and TRBJ2-6, with 11 bases that match TRBD1. Germline V gene lookup returns CDR1 ENHRY and CDR2 SYGVKD. The CDR3 sequence is 19 residues long. The V gene end was trimmed by 3 bases and the J gene end by 0 bases; junction bases not matched to a gene: 7. Here the CDR3 reads CAISDSDRGQGSGANVLTF. In DNA form, the CDR3 reads TGTGCCATCAGTGACTCGGACAGGGGGCAGGGCTCTGGGGCCAACGTCCTGACTTTC.

A remark on this clonotype: This may be a read error, as it is one base from a much larger clone. This chain links TRBV18 with TRBJ2-7; 7 bases align to TRBD1. The CDR3 has 13 residues. CDR1 and CDR2 (germline): KGHSH, LQKENI. The CDR3 loop reads CAGSRDSAYEQYF. The DNA for the CDR3 is TGTGCCGGCTCCAGGGACAGCGCTTACGAGCAGTACTTC.

This clonotype has at least ten counts. The V and J genes are TRBV24-1 and TRBJ1-1; 8 nucleotides line up with TRBD1. Trimming cost V 4 bases and J 11 bases; bases outside gene matches: 11. This CDR3 contains 14 residues. CDR1 KGHDR and CDR2 SFDVKD come from the germline V gene. This chain's CDR3 is CATSDHRQGIGAFF. The CDR3 region has the DNA TGTGCCACCAGTGACCACAGACAGGGGATTGGGGCTTTCTTT.

As for this clonotype: Since a much larger clone is just one base distant, this may be a read error. The CDR3 nucleotides read TGCAGTGCTAGATACGGGGCTAGCGGCTACGAGCAGTACTTC. It translates to CSARYGASGYEQYF. The chain uses TRBV20-1 and TRBJ2-7, with TRBD2 matching over 7 bases. V lost 2 bases and J lost 3; bases outside the gene matches: 7. The CDR3 covers 14 residues. From germline, CDR1 is DFQATT and CDR2 SNEGSKA (reference sequence).

This clonotype came up many times. This rearrangement joins TRBV7-7 to TRBJ2-2; TRBD2 matches 9 bases. The CDR3 loop spans 14 amino acids. Germline values: CDR1 SSHAT, CDR2 FNYEAQ (reference sequence). J was trimmed by 4 bases and V by 11 bases; bases with no gene match: 8. In DNA form, the CDR3 reads TGTGCCGTACGACTAGCGGAGACCACCGGGGAGCTGTTTTTT. Its translation is CAVRLAETTGELFF.

As regards this clonotype: At one of its ends the junction is not consistent with the germline gene, which may arise from a read error. V usage is TRBV6-1 and J usage is TRBJ1-2; D not resolved. The V gene's germline CDR1 is MNHNS and CDR2 SASEGT. The CDR3 has 17 residues. The CDR3 DNA follows: TGTGCCAGCAGTCGAAGTACGGAATGTAGAAAGACCTATGGCCACACCTTC. Encoded protein: CASSRSTECRKTYGHTF.

In this sample, this clonotype turned up a few times. The chain combines TRBV10-1 with TRBJ1-2; D unclear. Trimming left V 4 bases short and J 4 bases short, with 22 bases between. The germline gives CDR1 WNHNN, CDR2 SYGVQD (reference sequence). The CDR3 sequence is 17 residues long. The CDR3 sequence is CASSGDLRSRKTYGYTF. In DNA form, the CDR3 reads TGCGCCAGCAGTGGAGACTTAAGATCGCGAAAGACCTATGGCTACACCTTC.

About this clonotype itself: A read error may explain this, as a much larger clone is one base away. The chain links TRBV5-6 to TRBJ1-3; weak D call: TRBD1 (5 bases). The V gene lost 4 bases and the J gene lost 4 bases, with 15 bases spanning the gap. CDR3 length: 15 amino acids. The germline CDR1 and CDR2 sequences are SGHDT and YYEEEE. The CDR3 sequence is CASSPGIGVGNTIYF. CDR3 coding DNA: TGTGCCAGCAGCCCCGGGATAGGGGTAGGAAACACCATATATTTT.

V and J are TRBV21-1 and TRBJ2-3. TRBV21-1 is tagged as a pseudogene. The CDR3 sequence is 17 residues long. The CDR3 coding sequence is TGTGCCAGCAGGAAATACGTAGCTACAGTCATGCAAGATACGCAGTATTTT. Translation gives CASRKYVATVMQDTQYF.

In its sample, this clonotype was seen many times. V and J are TRBV20-1 and TRBJ2-1, with unresolved D. Germline V gene lookup returns CDR1 DFQATT and CDR2 SNEGSKA (reference sequence). Trimming stripped 3 bases from V and 6 bases from J, with 15 bases between. CDR3 length equals 14 residues. CDR3 coding DNA: TGCAGTGCTAGTTTCTGGTCGGGTCTCAATGAGCAGTTCTTC. The encoded protein is CSASFWSGLNEQFF.

This clonotype came up a few times. This sequence joins TRBV20-1 and TRBJ1-1; no definite D call. The CDR3 runs to 15 residues. Germline V lookup: CDR1 DFQATT, CDR2 SNEGSKA (reference sequence). V lost 6 bases and J lost 5, with 22 bases in between. CDR3 region: CSAISGRWGGTEAFF. The CDR3 DNA reads TGCAGTGCGATATCCGGACGGTGGGGTGGGACTGAAGCTTTCTTT.

This clonotype was picked up many times. This rearrangement joins TRBV24-1 to TRBJ1-5; D is perhaps TRBD1 (5 bases). CDR3 length: 14 residues. Trimming left V 4 bases short and J 2 bases short, with 8 bases between. Looked up from germline, CDR1 is KGHDR and CDR2 is SFDVKD. The CDR3 loop reads CATSEEGGNQPQHF. The CDR3 DNA is TGTGCCACCAGTGAAGAAGGGGGCAATCAGCCCCAGCATTTT.

This clonotype came up many times. The chain joins TRBV4-1 to TRBJ1-2; D unclear. The CDR3 has 11 residues. The V and J ends lost 6 bases and 8 bases respectively, with 10 bases between them. Germline V gene data show CDR1 as MGHRA and CDR2 as YSYEKL. CDR3 residues: CASRDGLGYTF. For the CDR3, the DNA is TGCGCCAGCAGGGACGGTCTCGGCTACACCTTC.

About this clonotype: This clone may be a read error of a much larger clone one base away. V usage is TRBV2 and J usage is TRBJ1-3; D not certain. The length of the CDR3 is 17 residues. V shed 2 bases and J shed 0 bases, with 14 bases lying between them. Germline CDR1 is SNHLY and CDR2 is FYNNEI. CDR3 coding DNA: TGTGCCAGCAGTGAATTGGAGGAGAGGTACTCTGGAAACACCATATATTTT. It encodes CASSELEERYSGNTIYF.

This clonotype was seen a few times. The chain is built from TRBV21-1 and TRBJ2-3. TRBV21-1 is flagged as a pseudogene. The CDR3 spans 17 residues. In DNA, the CDR3 is TGTGCCAGCAGCTTAAATGTAGCTACAGTCATGCAAGATACGCAGTATTTT. The encoded protein is CASSLNVATVMQDTQYF.

This clonotype was seen just once. V is TRBV20-1 and J is TRBJ2-1; 10 bases agree with TRBD2. J gave up 2 bases and V 5 bases, and 6 bases lay outside the gene matches. This CDR3 comprises 15 residues. Germline V gene lookup returns CDR1 DFQATT and CDR2 SNEGSKA (reference sequence). CDR3: CSAPLAGGPYNEQFF. The CDR3 DNA sequence: TGCAGTGCTCCATTAGCGGGAGGCCCCTACAATGAGCAGTTCTTC.

Note on this clonotype: A much larger clone lies a single base off, so this may be a read error. The CDR3 here is CAARWSSNTRELFF. CDR3 sequence (DNA): TGTGCCGCGAGGTGGAGCTCGAACACCAGGGAGCTGTTTTTT. The chain joins TRBV19 to TRBJ2-2; D is unresolved. Per the germline V gene, CDR1 is LNHDA and CDR2 is SQIVND (reference sequence). This CDR3 is built from 14 residues. The full variable domain, rest sourced from reference TRBV19 and TRBJ2-2, is DGGITQSPKYLFRKEGQNVTLSCEQNLNHDAMYWYRQDPGQGLRLIYYSQIVNDFQKGDIAEGYSVSREKKESFPLTVTSAQKNPTAFYLCAARWSSNTRELFFGEGSRLTVL.

This clonotype has ten or more counts. The rearrangement joins TRBV15 to TRBJ2-5; the D gene is possibly TRBD2 (6 bases). This CDR3 is 16 amino acids long. V lost 1 base and J 9 bases, leaving 21 bases between the germline ends. Per the germline V gene, CDR1 is LNHNV and CDR2 is YYDKDF (reference sequence). Here the CDR3 DNA reads TGTGCCACCAGCAGAGGGACACTCCAAAACGGGGAGGCCCAGTACTTC. It encodes CATSRGTLQNGEAQYF.

This clonotype was counted ten times or more. This chain uses TRBV20-1 with TRBJ1-2; no reliable D call. This CDR3 spans 13 amino acids. Per germline, CDR1 DFQATT and CDR2 SNEGSKA (reference sequence). The germline V and J ends were trimmed by 6 bases and 8 bases, with 19 bases remaining between them. CDR3 nucleotides: TGCAGTGCAGGCTCGGCGGTGGTTTACGGCTACACCTTC. Translation: CSAGSAVVYGYTF.

In its sample, this clonotype was seen many times. The CDR3 nucleotides read TGTGCCATCAGTGGGCTAGCGGGAGCCTACGAGCAGTACTTC. Protein product: CAISGLAGAYEQYF. This chain uses TRBV10-3 with TRBJ2-7; TRBD2 matches at 10 bases. The CDR3 length is 14 residues. The V segment lost 4 bases and the J segment 2 bases; nucleotides outside the gene matches: 2. Germline values: CDR1 ENHRY, CDR2 SYGVKD.

This clonotype was seen many times. The chain recombines TRBV24-1 with TRBJ1-5; D may be TRBD1 (6 bases). The CDR3 has 13 amino acids. The V gene lost 9 bases and the J gene lost 4 bases, with 12 bases spanning the gap. Germline CDR1 reads KGHDR; CDR2 reads SFDVKD. The CDR3 sequence is CATAGGPNQPQHF. CDR3 nucleotide sequence: TGTGCCACCGCGGGGGGGCCGAATCAGCCCCAGCATTTT.

This clonotype has ten or more counts. The chain couples TRBV24-1 to TRBJ2-2; D may match TRBD1 or TRBD2 (5 bases each). Trimming took 9 bases from V and 2 from J, leaving 12 bases between them. Germline-derived CDR1 and CDR2 are KGHDR and SFDVKD. The CDR3 extends over 14 amino acids. As DNA, the CDR3 is TGTGCCACCGGGACGGGCTCAAACACCGGGGAGCTGTTTTTT. Translated: CATGTGSNTGELFF.